Listed below are T cell receptor beta chains from one sample, sequenced in a study of T-cell reconstitution after alpha-beta-depleted transplantation in children. TCRdb recomputed calls from the PCR reads with MiXCR, one row per CDR3 protein. The repertoire has about 610,000 distinct CDR3 sequences, over 9.5% of them found once; the top ten carry roughly 4%. The material sequenced was PBMCs from the stem cell graft donor, taken from the stem cell graft. These receptor sequences come from a human donor who donated a stem cell graft to a child with acute myeloid leukemia. CDR3s include the opening cysteine and the closing phenylalanine or tryptophan. The D gene is left open where the match is weak. Rows may omit the clone size; those that give it use once, few, many or a size class.

TRBV7-9,14,few,TRBJ2-1,TRBD2,CASTVAGVFDEQFF,TGTGCCAGCACCGTAGCGGGAGTATTCGATGAGCAGTTCTTC
TRBV24-1,14,many,TRBJ1-2,TRBD1,CATSEGQGAVGYTF,TGTGCCACCAGTGAGGGACAGGGGGCGGTTGGCTACACCTTC
TRBV14,13,many,TRBJ2-7,NA,CASSQRGRAEQYF,TGTGCCAGCAGCCAGCGAGGCAGGGCCGAGCAGTACTTC
TRBV12-3/TRBV12-4,16,few,TRBJ2-1,TRBD2,CASSPSRTRGLNEQFF,TGTGCCAGCAGTCCGTCCCGGACTAGAGGTTTGAATGAGCAGTTCTTC
TRBV30,14,NA,TRBJ1-1,NA,CAWRNGFGNTEAFF,TGTGCCTGGAGGAATGGATTTGGGAACACTGAAGCTTTCTTT
TRBV4-2,14,NA,TRBJ1-1,NA,CASTRGGEVTEAFF,TGTGCCAGCACGAGGGGGGGGGAGGTCACTGAAGCTTTCTTT
TRBV7-9,16,many,TRBJ2-1,NA,CASSSKTGKPNNEQFF,TGTGCCAGCAGCTCCAAGACCGGGAAACCTAACAATGAGCAGTTCTTC
TRBV29-1,13,NA,TRBJ2-7,TRBD2,CSAGTSGTYEQYF,TGCAGCGCCGGGACTAGCGGTACCTACGAGCAGTACTTC
TRBV3-1,15,NA,TRBJ2-6,NA,CASSRRTSGANVLTF,TGTGCCAGCAGCCGGAGGACGTCCGGGGCCAACGTCCTGACTTTC
TRBV7-2,15,few,TRBJ2-5,NA,CASSLAKGTPTTQYF,TGTGCCAGCAGCTTAGCGAAGGGGACTCCAACGACCCAGTACTTC
TRBV20-1,14,many,TRBJ2-1,TRBD2,CSASGGRVYNEQFF,TGCAGTGCTAGTGGCGGGAGGGTTTACAATGAGCAGTTCTTC
TRBV4-2,18,NA,TRBJ2-5,TRBD1,CASSQEVSGTGAYSTQYF,TGTGCCAGCAGCCAAGAGGTATCGGGAACAGGGGCCTACTCGACCCAGTACTTC
TRBV6-2/TRBV6-3,16,NA,TRBJ2-7,TRBD2,CASSYPSGRPSYEQYF,TGTGCCAGCAGTTACCCGAGCGGGAGGCCCTCCTACGAGCAGTACTTC
TRBV20-1,12,few,TRBJ2-1,NA,CSAPERRNEQFF,TGCAGTGCTCCTGAGAGGAGGAATGAGCAGTTCTTC
TRBV7-2,17,NA,TRBJ2-5,TRBD2,CASSLELAGALQETQYF,TGTGCCAGCAGCTTAGAGCTAGCGGGGGCATTACAAGAGACCCAGTACTTC
TRBV6-2/TRBV6-3,13,many,TRBJ2-1,NA,CASSRTTPNEQFF,TGTGCCAGCAGCAGGACTACTCCCAATGAGCAGTTCTTC
TRBV7-2,15,few,TRBJ1-1,NA,CASSLFWGAETEAFF,TGTGCCAGCAGCCTTTTCTGGGGCGCCGAGACTGAAGCTTTCTTT
TRBV7-3,14,many,TRBJ1-1,NA,CASSLSPRNTEAFF,TGTGCCAGCAGCTTATCTCCCAGGAACACTGAAGCTTTCTTT
TRBV28,16,NA,TRBJ2-1,TRBD2,CASTSGKGDSYNEQFF,TGTGCCAGCACTAGCGGGAAGGGCGACTCCTACAATGAGCAGTTCTTC
TRBV27,15,many,TRBJ2-7,TRBD2,CASSSPAGAGDEQYF,TGTGCCAGCAGTTCTCCAGCGGGAGCAGGGGACGAGCAGTACTTC
TRBV7-2,14,few,TRBJ2-7,NA,CASSLGQERGEQYF,TGTGCCAGCAGCCTTGGCCAAGAGCGAGGCGAGCAGTACTTC
TRBV28,15,many,TRBJ2-5,TRBD2,CASSNPAGVQETQYF,TGTGCCAGCAGTAACCCCGCGGGAGTTCAAGAGACCCAGTACTTC
TRBV20-1,14,many,TRBJ2-7,NA,CSAGRTRTIYEQYF,TGCAGTGCCGGACGGACAAGAACAATCTACGAGCAGTACTTC
TRBV6-1,12,many,TRBJ1-5,NA,CASGQSNQPQHF,TGTGCCAGCGGACAGTCCAATCAGCCCCAGCATTTT
TRBV11-2,16,few,TRBJ2-1,NA,CASSPSFGSYHNEQFF,TGTGCCAGCAGCCCCTCCTTTGGTAGCTACCACAATGAGCAGTTCTTC